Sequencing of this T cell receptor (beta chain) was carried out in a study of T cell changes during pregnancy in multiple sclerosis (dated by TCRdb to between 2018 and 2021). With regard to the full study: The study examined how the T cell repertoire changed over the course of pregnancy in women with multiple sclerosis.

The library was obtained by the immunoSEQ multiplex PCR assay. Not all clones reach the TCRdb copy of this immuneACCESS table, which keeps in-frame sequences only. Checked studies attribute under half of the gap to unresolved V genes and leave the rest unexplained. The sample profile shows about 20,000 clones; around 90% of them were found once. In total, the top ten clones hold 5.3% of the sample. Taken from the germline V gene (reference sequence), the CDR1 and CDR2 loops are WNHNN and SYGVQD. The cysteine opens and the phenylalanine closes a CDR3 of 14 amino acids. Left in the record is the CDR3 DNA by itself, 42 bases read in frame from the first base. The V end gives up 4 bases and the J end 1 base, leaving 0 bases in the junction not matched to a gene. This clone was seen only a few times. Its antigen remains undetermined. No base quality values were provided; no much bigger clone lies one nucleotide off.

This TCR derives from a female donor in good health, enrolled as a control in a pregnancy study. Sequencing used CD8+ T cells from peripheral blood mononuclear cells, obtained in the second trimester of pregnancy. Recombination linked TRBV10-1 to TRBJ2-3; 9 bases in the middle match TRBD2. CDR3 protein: CASSGTSGTDTQYF. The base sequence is TGCGCCAGCAGTGGGACTAGCGGCACAGATACGCAGTATTTT.